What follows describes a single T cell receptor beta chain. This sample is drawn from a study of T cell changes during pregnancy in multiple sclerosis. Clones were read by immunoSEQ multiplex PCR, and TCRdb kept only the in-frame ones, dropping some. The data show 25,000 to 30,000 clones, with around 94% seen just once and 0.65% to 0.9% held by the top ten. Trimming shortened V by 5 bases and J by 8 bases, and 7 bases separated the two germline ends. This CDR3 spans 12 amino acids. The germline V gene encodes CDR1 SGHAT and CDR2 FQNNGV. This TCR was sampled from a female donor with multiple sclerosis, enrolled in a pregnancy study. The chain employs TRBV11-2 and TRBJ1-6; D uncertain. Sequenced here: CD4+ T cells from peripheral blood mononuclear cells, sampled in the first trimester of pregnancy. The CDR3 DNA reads TGTGCCAGCAGCGATACTTATTCACCCCTCCACTTT. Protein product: CASSDTYSPLHF.